This entry is about one T cell receptor (beta chain). The junction had 5 bases not matched to a gene; V was cut back by 4 bases and J by 4 bases. CDR3 length: 15 amino acids. Germline V gives CDR1 KGHDR, CDR2 SFDVKD. This specimen belongs to a study of blood T cell repertoires in COVID-19. For the study at large: T cells, B-cell-depleted T cells, or PBMCs provided the cDNA or gDNA that served as material.

As handled by the study authors: Amplification of reference gene primers provided the estimated nucleated cell counts. The protocol was immunoSEQ multiplex PCR, while the TCRdb copy is restricted to in-frame clones and leaves out a portion. Clone size and the V and J calls come from that table; the DNA yielded D and trimming. The sample records almost 400,000 clones, roughly nine tenths being singletons. For recovered donors of Cohort 3, there were two negative PCRs, clearance, or symptom resolution. V usage is TRBV24-1 and J usage is TRBJ2-3, with TRBD1 matching 9 bases. Source material: PBMCs or T cells enriched from blood (not recorded which). The sequence was collected from a woman in her twenties or thirties who had recovered from COVID-19. For the CDR3, the DNA is TGTGCCACCAGTGAGGGGGACAGGGCATCAGATACGCAGTATTTT. It is translated as CATSEGDRASDTQYF.